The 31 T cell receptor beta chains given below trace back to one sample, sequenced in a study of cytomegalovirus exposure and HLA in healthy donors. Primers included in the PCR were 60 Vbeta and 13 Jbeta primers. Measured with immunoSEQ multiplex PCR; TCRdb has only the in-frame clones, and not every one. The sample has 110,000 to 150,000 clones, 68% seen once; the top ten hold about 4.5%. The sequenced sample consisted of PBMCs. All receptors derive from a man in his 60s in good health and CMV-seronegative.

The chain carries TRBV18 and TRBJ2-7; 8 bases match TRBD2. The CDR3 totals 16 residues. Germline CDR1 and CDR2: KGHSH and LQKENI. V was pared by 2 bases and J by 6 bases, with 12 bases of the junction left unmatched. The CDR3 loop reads CASSPTGSGRGGEQYF. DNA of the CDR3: TGTGCCAGCTCACCAACCGGGAGCGGGAGAGGGGGCGAGCAGTACTTC.

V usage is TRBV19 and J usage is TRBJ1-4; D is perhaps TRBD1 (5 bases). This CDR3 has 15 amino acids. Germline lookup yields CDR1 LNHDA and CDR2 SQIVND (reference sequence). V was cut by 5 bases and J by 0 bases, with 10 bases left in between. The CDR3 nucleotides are TGTGCCAGTAGTGTCGACAGTGCAACTAATGAAAAACTGTTTTTT. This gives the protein CASSVDSATNEKLFF.

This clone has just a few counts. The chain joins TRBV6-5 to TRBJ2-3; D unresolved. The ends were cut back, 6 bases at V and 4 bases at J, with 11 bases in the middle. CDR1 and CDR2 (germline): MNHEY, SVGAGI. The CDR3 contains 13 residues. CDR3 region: CASRPGVSDTQYF. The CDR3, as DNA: TGTGCCAGCAGACCCGGAGTTTCAGATACGCAGTATTTT.

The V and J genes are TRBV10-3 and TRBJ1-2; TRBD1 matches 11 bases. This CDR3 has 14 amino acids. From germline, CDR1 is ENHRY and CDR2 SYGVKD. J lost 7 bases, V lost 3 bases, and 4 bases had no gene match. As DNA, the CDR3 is TGTGCCATCAGTGAATTTGGGACAGGGGGTGGCTACACCTTC. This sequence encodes CAISEFGTGGGYTF.

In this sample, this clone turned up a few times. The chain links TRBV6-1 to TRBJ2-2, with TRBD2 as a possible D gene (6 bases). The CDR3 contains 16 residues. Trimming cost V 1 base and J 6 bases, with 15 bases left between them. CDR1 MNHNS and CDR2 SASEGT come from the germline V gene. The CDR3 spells CASSEGRLVIAGELFF. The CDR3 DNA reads TGTGCCAGCAGTGAAGGCCGACTAGTTATCGCCGGGGAGCTGTTTTTT.

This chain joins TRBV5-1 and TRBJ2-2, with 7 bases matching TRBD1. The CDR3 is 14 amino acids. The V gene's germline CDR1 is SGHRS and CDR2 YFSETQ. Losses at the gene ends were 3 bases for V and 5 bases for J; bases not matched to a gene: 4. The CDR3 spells CASSSGQKTGELFF. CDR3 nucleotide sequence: TGCGCCAGCAGCTCGGGACAGAAAACCGGGGAGCTGTTTTTT.

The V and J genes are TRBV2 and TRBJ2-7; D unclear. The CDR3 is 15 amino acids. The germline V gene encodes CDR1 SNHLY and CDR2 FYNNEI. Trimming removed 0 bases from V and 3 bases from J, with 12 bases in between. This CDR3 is CASSEAVTLSYEQYF. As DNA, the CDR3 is TGTGCCAGCAGTGAAGCAGTAACCCTAAGCTACGAGCAGTACTTC. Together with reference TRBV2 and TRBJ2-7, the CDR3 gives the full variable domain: EPEVTQTPSHQVTQMGQEVILRCVPISNHLYFYWYRQILGQKVEFLVSFYNNEISEKSEIFDDQFSVERPDGSNFTLKIRSTKLEDSAMYFCASSEAVTLSYEQYFGPGTRLTVT.

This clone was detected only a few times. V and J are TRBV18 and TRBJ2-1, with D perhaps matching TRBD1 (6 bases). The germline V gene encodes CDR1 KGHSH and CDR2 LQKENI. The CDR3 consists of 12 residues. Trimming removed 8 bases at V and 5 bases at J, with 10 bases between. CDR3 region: CASLQGNNEQFF. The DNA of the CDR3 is TGTGCCAGCCTACAGGGAAACAATGAGCAGTTCTTC.

This CDR3 reads CASSEGTRQGLAKNIQYF. The CDR3 DNA follows: TGTGCCAGCAGTGAGGGTACCCGACAGGGACTAGCCAAAAACATTCAGTACTTC. This chain uses TRBV2 with TRBJ2-4, with TRBD1 as a possible D gene (7 bases). V lost 3 bases and J lost 0, with 18 bases in between. The CDR3 runs to 18 residues. From germline, CDR1 is SNHLY and CDR2 FYNNEI. The entire variable domain, with the rest obtained from reference TRBV2 and TRBJ2-4, is as follows: EPEVTQTPSHQVTQMGQEVILRCVPISNHLYFYWYRQILGQKVEFLVSFYNNEISEKSEIFDDQFSVERPDGSNFTLKIRSTKLEDSAMYFCASSEGTRQGLAKNIQYFGAGTRLSVL.

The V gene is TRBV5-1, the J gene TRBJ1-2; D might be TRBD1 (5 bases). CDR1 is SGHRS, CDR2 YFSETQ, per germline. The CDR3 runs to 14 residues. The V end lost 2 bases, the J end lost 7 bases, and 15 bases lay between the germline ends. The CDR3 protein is CASSFQGQEFGYTF. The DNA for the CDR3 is TGCGCCAGCAGCTTTCAGGGTCAGGAGTTTGGCTACACCTTC. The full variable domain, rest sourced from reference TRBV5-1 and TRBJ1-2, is KAGVTQTPRYLIKTRGQQVTLSCSPISGHRSVSWYQQTPGQGLQFLFEYFSETQRNKGNFPGRFSGRQFSNSRSEMNVSTLELGDSALYLCASSFQGQEFGYTFGSGTRLTVV.

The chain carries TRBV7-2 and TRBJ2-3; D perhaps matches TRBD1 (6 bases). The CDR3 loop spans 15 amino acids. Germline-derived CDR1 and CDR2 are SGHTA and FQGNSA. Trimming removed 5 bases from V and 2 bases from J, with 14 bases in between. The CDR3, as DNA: TGTGCCAGCAGCGGTCGGACAGCTTACACAGATACGCAGTATTTT. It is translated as CASSGRTAYTDTQYF.

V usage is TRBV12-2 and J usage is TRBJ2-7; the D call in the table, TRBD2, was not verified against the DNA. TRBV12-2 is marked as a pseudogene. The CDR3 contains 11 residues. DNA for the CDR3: TGTGCAAGTCGCTTCCTACTAGCTGAGTACTTC. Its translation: CASRFLLAEYF.

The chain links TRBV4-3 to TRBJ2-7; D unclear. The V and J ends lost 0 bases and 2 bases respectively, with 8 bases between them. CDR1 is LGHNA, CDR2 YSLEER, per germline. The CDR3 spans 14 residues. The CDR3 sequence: CASSQEAGAYEQYF. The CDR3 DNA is TGCGCCAGCAGCCAAGAGGCAGGTGCCTACGAGCAGTACTTC.

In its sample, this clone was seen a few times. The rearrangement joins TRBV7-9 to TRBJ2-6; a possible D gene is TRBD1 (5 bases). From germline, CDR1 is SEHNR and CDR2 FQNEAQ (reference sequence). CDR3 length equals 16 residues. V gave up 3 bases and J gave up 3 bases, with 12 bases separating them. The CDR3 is CASSLGQGYGANVLTF. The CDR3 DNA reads TGTGCCAGCAGCTTGGGTCAGGGCTATGGGGCCAACGTCCTGACTTTC. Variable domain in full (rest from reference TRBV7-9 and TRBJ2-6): DTGVSQNPRHKITKRGQNVTFRCDPISEHNRLYWYRQTLGQGPEFLTYFQNEAQLEKSRLLSDRFSAERPKGSFSTLEIQRTEQGDSAMYLCASSLGQGYGANVLTFGAGSRLTVL.

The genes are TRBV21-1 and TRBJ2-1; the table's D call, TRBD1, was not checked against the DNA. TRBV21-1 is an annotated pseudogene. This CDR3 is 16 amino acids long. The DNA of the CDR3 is TGTGCCAGCAGCTGCAAGAAAGGACAGGGGACGAATGAGCAGTTCTTC. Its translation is CASSCKKGQGTNEQFF.

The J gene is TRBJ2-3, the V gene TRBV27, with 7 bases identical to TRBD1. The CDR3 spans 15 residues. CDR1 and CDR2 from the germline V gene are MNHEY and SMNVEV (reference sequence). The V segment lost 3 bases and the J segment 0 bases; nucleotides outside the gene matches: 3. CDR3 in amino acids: CASSLTGSSTDTQYF. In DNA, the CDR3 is TGTGCCAGCAGTTTGACAGGGTCTAGCACAGATACGCAGTATTTT.

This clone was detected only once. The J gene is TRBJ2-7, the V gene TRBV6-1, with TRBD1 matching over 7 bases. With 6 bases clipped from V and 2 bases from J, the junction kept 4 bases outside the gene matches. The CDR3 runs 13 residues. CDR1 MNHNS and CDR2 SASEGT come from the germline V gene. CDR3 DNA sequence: TGTGCCAGCAGGCCGGGACAGACCTACGAGCAGTACTTC. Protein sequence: CASRPGQTYEQYF.

CDR3 in DNA: TGCGCCAGCAGCTTTTCAGGGGGGTCCTACGAGCAGTACTTC. Translating gives CASSFSGGSYEQYF. V usage is TRBV5-1 and J usage is TRBJ2-7; maybe TRBD1 (7 bases). CDR1 and CDR2 from the germline V gene are SGHRS and YFSETQ. This CDR3 region has 14 residues. Deletions cut 2 bases from V and 1 base from J, with 10 bases between.

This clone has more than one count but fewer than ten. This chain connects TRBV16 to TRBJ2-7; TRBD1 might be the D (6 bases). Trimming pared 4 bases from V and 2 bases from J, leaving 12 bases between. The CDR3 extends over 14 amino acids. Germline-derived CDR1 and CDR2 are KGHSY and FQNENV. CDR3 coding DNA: TGTGCCAGCAGCCCCCCGGGACATCCCTACGAGCAGTACTTC. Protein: CASSPPGHPYEQYF.

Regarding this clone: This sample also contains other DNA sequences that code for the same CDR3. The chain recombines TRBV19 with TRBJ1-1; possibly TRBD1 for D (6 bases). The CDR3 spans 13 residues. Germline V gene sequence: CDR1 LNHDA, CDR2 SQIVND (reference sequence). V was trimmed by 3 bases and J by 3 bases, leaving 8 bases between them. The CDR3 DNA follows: TGTGCCAGTAGTATTAAGGGGGACACTGAAGCTTTCTTT. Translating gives CASSIKGDTEAFF.

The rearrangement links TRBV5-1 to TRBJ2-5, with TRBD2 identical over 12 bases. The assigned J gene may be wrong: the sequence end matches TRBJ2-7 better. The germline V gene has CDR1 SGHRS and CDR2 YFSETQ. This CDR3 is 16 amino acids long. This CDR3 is CASSPGLAGISYEQYF. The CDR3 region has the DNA TGCGCCAGCAGCCCTGGACTAGCGGGGATCTCCTACGAGCAGTACTTC.

The DNA for the CDR3 is TGTGCCAGCTCACCGACAGATAACTATGGCTACACCTTC. Translating it yields CASSPTDNYGYTF. The chain joins TRBV18 to TRBJ1-2, with D possibly matching TRBD1 (5 bases). Trimming stripped 3 bases from V and 1 base from J, with 6 bases between. Germline V CDR1 and CDR2: KGHSH, LQKENI. The CDR3 is 13 residues long.

The CDR3 reads CASSPSGQGTAEAFF. The CDR3 DNA reads TGTGCCAGCTCACCATCGGGACAGGGGACGGCTGAAGCTTTCTTT. The chain is built from TRBV18 and TRBJ1-1, with TRBD1 matching 10 bases. The CDR3 length is 15 residues. V lost 2 bases to trimming and J lost 6 bases; unmatched junction nucleotides: 6. The V gene's germline CDR1 is KGHSH and CDR2 LQKENI.

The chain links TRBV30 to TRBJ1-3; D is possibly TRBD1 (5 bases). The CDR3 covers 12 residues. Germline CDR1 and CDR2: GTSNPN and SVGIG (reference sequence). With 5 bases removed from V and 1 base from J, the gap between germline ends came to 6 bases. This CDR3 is CAWGTSGNTIYF. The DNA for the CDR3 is TGTGCCTGGGGGACTTCTGGAAACACCATATATTTT.

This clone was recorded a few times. The CDR3 DNA follows: TGTGCCAGCAGTGAGGGGAGGGGCTTGGGGCTGGGCGAAAAACTGTTTTTT. This translates into CASSEGRGLGLGEKLFF. This sequence joins TRBV6-1 and TRBJ1-4; D may be TRBD1 (5 bases). The CDR3 spans 17 residues. Trimming removed 3 bases from V and 8 bases from J, with 22 bases in between. The germline gives CDR1 MNHNS, CDR2 SASEGT.

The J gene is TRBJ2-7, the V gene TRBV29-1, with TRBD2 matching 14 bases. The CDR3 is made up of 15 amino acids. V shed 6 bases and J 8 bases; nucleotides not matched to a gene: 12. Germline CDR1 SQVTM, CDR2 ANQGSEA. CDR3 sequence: CSVGGLAGGLYKQYF. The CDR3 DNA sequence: TGCAGCGTAGGCGGACTAGCGGGAGGACTTTACAAGCAGTACTTC.

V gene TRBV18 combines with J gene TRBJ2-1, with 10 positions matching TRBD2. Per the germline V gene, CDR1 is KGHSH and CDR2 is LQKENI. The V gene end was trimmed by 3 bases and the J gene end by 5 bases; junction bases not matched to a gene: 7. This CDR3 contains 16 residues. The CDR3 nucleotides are TGTGCCAGCTCACCTCCTGGGCTAGCGGGAGACAATGAGCAGTTCTTC. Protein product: CASSPPGLAGDNEQFF.

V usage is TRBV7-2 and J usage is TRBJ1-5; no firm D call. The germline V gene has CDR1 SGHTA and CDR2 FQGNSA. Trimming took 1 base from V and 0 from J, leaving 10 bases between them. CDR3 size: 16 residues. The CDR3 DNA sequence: TGTGCCAGCAGCTTAGGGAGTTGGTTTAGCAATCAGCCCCAGCATTTT. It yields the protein CASSLGSWFSNQPQHF.

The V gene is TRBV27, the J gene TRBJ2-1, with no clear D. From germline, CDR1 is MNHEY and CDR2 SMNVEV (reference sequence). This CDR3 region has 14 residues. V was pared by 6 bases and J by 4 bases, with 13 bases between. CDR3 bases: TGTGCCAGCAGGCCCTTGGCCAGATACAATGAGCAGTTCTTC. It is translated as CASRPLARYNEQFF.

As DNA, the CDR3 is TGCGCCAGCAGTGAGTCGACGGGCCCGGGGGATACGCAGTATTTT. It specifies CASSESTGPGDTQYF. The chain uses TRBV10-2 and TRBJ2-3; D may be TRBD2 (5 bases). Germline V gene data show CDR1 as WSHSY and CDR2 as SAAADI. Trimming shortened V by 0 bases and J by 6 bases, and 13 bases separated the two germline ends. CDR3 length: 15 residues.

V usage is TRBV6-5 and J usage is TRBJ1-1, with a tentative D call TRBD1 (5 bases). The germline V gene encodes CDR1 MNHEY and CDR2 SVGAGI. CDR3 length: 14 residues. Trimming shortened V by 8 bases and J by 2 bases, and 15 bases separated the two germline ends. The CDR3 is CASLRNGQNTEAFF. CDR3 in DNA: TGTGCCAGCCTAAGAAATGGACAAAACACTGAAGCTTTCTTT.